This TCR beta chain was retrieved from a study of blood T cell repertoires in COVID-19. Across the whole study: Collection of acute and convalescent COVID-19 samples took place in the United States, Italy and Spain. PBMCs, B-cell-depleted T cells, or T cells were the source of the cDNA or gDNA that made up the material.

The germline CDR1 and CDR2 sequences are SEHNR and FQNEAQ (reference sequence). There are 15 residues in the CDR3. The junction had 7 bases not matched to a gene; V was cut back by 6 bases and J by 4 bases. As processed by the authors: Cell counts per sample came from amplifying reference gene primers. Sequencing was performed with immunoSEQ multiplex PCR; in TCRdb, only in-frame clones are kept and a portion is missing. V, J and clone size are those of that table, while D and trimming were read from the DNA. The sample has about 70,000 clones, 75% to 90% seen once. This clonotype was obtained from a human donor in a cohort sampled during active COVID-19. V is TRBV7-9 and J is TRBJ2-5; 11 nucleotides match TRBD2. Sequenced input: peripheral blood. The CDR3 sequence: CASSRPTSGIETQYF. The CDR3 DNA follows: TGTGCCAGCAGTCGACCGACTAGCGGGATAGAGACCCAGTACTTC.